This TCR beta chain emerged from a study of T-cell reconstitution after alpha-beta-depleted transplantation in children. CDR3 length: 12 amino acids. Germline V gene data show CDR1 as SGHRS and CDR2 as YFSETQ. V lost 4 bases to trimming and J lost 10 bases, with 11 bases between them. Preparation of the TCRbeta library involved a method that used unique molecular identifiers. TCRdb itself ran the PCR reads through MiXCR, one entry per CDR3 protein. The data show fewer than 750,000 distinct CDR3 sequences, 25% to 30% seen once. The sample here was PBMCs, taken before TCRalphabeta/CD19-depleted stem cell transplant. This clonotype originated in a boy under two years old with Wiskott-Aldrich syndrome, due to receive a stem cell transplant. This chain links TRBV5-1 with TRBJ1-4, with D unresolved. Here the CDR3 DNA reads TGCGCCAGCAGCGAGGATTACGGAAAACTGTTTTTT. It encodes CASSEDYGKLFF.